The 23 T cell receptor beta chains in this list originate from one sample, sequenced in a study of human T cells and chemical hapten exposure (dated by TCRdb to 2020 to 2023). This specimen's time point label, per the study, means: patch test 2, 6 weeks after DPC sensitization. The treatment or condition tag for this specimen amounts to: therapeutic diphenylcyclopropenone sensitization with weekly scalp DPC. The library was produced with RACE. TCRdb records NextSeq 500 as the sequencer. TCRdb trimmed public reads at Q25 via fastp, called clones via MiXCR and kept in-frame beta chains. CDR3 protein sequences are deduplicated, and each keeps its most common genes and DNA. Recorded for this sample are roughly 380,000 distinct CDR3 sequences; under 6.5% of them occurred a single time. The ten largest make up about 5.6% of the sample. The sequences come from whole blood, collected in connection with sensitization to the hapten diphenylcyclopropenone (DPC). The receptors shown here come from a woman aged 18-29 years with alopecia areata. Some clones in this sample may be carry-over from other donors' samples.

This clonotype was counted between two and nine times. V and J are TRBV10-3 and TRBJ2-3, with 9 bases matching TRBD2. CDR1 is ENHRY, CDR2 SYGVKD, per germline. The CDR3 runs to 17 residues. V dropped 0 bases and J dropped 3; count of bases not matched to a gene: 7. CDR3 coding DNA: TGTGCCATCAGTGAGTCCGGGACTAGCCAGCCGACAGATACGCAGTATTTT. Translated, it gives CAISESGTSQPTDTQYF.

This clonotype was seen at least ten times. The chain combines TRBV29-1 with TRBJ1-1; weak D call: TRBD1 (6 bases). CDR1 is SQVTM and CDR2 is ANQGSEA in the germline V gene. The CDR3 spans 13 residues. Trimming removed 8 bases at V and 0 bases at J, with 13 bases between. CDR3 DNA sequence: TGCAGCTTCCTGACAGGACTGAACACTGAAGCTTTCTTT. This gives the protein CSFLTGLNTEAFF. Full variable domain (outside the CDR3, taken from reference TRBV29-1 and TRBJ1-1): SAVISQKPSRDICQRGTSLTIQCQVDSQVTMMFWYRQQPGQSLTLIATANQGSEATYESGFVIDKFPISRPNLTFSTLTVSNMSPEDSSIYLCSFLTGLNTEAFFGQGTRLTVV.

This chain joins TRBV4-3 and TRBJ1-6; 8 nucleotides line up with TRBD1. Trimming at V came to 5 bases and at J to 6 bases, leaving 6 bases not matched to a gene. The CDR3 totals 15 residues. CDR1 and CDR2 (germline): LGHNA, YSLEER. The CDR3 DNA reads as TGCGCCAGCAGCTACCGGACAGGGTCTAATTCACCCCTCCACTTT. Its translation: CASSYRTGSNSPLHF.

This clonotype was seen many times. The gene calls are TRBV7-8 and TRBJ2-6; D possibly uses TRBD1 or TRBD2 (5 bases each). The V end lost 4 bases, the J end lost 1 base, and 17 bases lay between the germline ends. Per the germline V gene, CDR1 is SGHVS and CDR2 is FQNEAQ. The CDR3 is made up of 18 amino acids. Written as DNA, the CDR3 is TGTGCCAGCAGCTCCCGGGACCTAGGGCCATCTGGGGCCAACGTCCTGACTTTC. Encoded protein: CASSSRDLGPSGANVLTF.

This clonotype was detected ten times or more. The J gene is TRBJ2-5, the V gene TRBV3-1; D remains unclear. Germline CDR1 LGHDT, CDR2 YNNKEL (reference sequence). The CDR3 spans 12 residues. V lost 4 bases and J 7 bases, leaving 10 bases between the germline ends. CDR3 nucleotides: TGTGCCAGCAGCCCCAATGAAGGGACCCAGTACTTC. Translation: CASSPNEGTQYF.

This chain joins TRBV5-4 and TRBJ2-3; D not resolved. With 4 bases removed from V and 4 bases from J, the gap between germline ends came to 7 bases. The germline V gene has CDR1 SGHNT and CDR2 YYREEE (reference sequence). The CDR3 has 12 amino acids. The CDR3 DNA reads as TGTGCCAGCAGCACCCTTTCAGATACGCAGTATTTT. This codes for CASSTLSDTQYF.

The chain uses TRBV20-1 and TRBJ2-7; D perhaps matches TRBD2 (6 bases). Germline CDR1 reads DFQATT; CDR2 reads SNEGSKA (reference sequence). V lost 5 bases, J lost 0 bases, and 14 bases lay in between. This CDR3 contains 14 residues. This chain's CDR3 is CSADLGGSSYEQYF. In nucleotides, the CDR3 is TGCAGTGCTGACCTCGGGGGAAGCTCCTACGAGCAGTACTTC.

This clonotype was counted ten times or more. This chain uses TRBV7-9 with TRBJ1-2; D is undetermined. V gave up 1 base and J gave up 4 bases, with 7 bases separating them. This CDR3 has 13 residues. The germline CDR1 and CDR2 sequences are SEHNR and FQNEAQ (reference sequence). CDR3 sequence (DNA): TGTGCCAGCAGCTTAGGAGGCCTCTATGGCTACACCTTC. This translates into CASSLGGLYGYTF.

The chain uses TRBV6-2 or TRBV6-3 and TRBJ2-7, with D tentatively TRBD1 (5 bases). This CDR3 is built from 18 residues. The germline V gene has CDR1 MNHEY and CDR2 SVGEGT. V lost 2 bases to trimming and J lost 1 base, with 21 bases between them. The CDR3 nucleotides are TGTGCCAGCAGTTACGATGGATTTCAGGGAATACTATCCTACGAGCAGTACTTC. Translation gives CASSYDGFQGILSYEQYF.

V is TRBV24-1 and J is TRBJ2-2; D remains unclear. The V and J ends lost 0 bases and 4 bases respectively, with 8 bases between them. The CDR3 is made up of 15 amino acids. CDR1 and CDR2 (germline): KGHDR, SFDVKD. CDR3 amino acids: CATSDLQLGTGELFF. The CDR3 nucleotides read TGTGCCACCAGTGATTTGCAGCTGGGCACCGGGGAGCTGTTTTTT.

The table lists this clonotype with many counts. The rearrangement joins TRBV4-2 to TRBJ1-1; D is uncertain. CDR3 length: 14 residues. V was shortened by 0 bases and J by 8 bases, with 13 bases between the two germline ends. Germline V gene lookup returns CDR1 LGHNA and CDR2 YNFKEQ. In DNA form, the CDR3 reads TGTGCCAGCAGCCAAGAACGGCGATGGGCCGAAGCTTTCTTT. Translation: CASSQERRWAEAFF.

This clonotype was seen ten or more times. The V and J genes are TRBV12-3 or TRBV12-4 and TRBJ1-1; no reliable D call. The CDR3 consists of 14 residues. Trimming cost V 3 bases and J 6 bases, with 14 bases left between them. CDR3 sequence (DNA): TGTGCCAGCAGTTTTGCGGGCAGAGTGCCTGAAGCTTTCTTT. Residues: CASSFAGRVPEAFF.

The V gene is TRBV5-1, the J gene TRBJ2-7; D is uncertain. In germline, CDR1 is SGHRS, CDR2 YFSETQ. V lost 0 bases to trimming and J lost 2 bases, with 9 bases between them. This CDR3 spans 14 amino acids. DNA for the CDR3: TGCGCCAGCAGCTTGGGTGACGTTACCTACGAGCAGTACTTC. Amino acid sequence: CASSLGDVTYEQYF.

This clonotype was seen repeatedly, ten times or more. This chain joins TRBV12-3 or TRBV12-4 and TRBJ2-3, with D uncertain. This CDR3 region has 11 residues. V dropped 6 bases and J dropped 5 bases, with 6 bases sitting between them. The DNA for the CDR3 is TGTGCCAGCAGCATCGAAGATACGCAGTATTTT. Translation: CASSIEDTQYF.

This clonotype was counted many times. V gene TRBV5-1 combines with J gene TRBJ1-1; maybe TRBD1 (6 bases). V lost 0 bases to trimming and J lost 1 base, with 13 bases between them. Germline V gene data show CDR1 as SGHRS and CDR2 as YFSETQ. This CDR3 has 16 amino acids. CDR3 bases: TGCGCCAGCAGCTTGGCCAGGGGTTGGGAGAACACTGAAGCTTTCTTT. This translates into CASSLARGWENTEAFF.

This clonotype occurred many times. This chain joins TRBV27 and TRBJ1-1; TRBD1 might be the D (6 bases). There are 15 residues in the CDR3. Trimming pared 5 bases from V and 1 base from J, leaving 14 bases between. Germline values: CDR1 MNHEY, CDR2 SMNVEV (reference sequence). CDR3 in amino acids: CASSPRTASNTEAFF. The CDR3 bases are TGTGCCAGCAGTCCGCGGACAGCTTCGAACACTGAAGCTTTCTTT.

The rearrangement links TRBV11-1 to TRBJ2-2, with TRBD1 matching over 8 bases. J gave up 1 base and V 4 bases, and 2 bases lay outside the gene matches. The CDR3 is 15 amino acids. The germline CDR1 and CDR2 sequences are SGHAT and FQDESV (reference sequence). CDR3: CASSYGQGNTGELFF. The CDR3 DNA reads TGTGCCAGCAGCTACGGACAGGGGAACACCGGGGAGCTGTTTTTT.

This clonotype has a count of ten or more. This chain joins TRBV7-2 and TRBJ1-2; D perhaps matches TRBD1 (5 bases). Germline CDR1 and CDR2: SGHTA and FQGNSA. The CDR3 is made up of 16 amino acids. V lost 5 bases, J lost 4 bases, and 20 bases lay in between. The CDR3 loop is CASSNRQTSVGYGYTF. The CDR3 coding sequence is TGTGCCAGCAGCAACCGACAGACTAGTGTTGGCTATGGCTACACCTTC.

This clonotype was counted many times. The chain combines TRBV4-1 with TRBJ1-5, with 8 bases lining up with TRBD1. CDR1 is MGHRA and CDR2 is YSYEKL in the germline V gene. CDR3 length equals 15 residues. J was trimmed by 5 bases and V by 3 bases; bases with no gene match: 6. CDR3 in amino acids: CASSHRQGKDQPQHF. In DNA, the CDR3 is TGCGCCAGCAGCCACCGACAGGGGAAGGATCAGCCCCAGCATTTT.

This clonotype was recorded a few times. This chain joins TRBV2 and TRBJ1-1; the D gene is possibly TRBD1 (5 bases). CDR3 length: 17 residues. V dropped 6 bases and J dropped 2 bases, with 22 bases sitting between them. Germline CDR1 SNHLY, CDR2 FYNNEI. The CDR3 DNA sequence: TGTGCCAGCAGGGGGGTCCGCAGGGTAGGGGTTAACACTGAAGCTTTCTTT. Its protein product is CASRGVRRVGVNTEAFF.

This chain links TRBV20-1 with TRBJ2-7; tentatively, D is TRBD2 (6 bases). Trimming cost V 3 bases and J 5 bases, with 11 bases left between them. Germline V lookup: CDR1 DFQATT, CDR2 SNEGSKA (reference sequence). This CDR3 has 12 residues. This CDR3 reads CSASRLVHEQYF. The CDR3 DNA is TGCAGTGCTAGCAGACTAGTCCACGAGCAGTACTTC.

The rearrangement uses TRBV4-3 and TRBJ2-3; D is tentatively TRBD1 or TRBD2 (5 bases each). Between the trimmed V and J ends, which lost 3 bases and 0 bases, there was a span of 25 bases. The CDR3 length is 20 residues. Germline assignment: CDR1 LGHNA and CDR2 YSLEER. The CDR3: CASSQEFGPPGASSTDTQYF. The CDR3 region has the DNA TGCGCCAGCAGCCAGGAGTTCGGCCCCCCCGGGGCATCTAGCACAGATACGCAGTATTTT.

The DNA for the CDR3 is TGTGCCAGCAGCTCCGGGACAGGGGGTTACGCAGATACGCAGTATTTT. It translates to CASSSGTGGYADTQYF. The V gene is TRBV7-2, the J gene TRBJ2-3; 11 bases match TRBD1. Looked up from germline, CDR1 is SGHTA and CDR2 is FQGNSA. V shed 4 bases, J shed 4 bases, and the junction held 7 bases outside the gene matches. This CDR3 is 16 amino acids long.